One T cell receptor (beta chain) is described in this entry. CDR1 is MNHEY and CDR2 is SMNVEV in the germline V gene (reference sequence). The ends were cut back, 5 bases at V and 0 bases at J, with 11 bases in the middle. The CDR3 has 15 residues. They built TCR cDNA with 5'RACE template switching, a step that put in a universal primer site and UMIs. A single record per CDR3 protein comes from TCRdb applying MiXCR to the 5' RACE reads. The sample consists of about 73,000 distinct CDR3 sequences, 7.7% of them appearing once. This entry comes from a study of T cells after yellow fever vaccination. The chain carries TRBV27 and TRBJ2-1, with D possibly matching TRBD2 (6 bases). Sequences were derived from CD8+ T cells sorted from PBMCs, sampled on the day of the yellow fever booster vaccination. This TCR was sampled from a man aged 30-40 years who received the YFV17D yellow fever vaccine. DNA for the CDR3: TGTGCCAGCAGTACACTAGCCAACTCCTACAATGAGCAGTTCTTC. Encoded protein: CASSTLANSYNEQFF.